Below, 10 T cell receptor beta chains from the same sample are listed, as sequenced in a study of OX40 agonist ivuxolimab in advanced cancers. Here immunoSEQ multiplex PCR was the method, and the copy in TCRdb shows in-frame clones only, minus some. This table has 85,000 or so clones, 80% to 90% appearing once. The material sequenced was CD4+ or CD8+ T cells sorted from blood, taken in a trial of the OX40 agonist ivuxolimab. These receptors all come from an adult with an advanced solid tumor such as melanoma, head and neck, liver or kidney cancer.

The chain uses TRBV6-5 and TRBJ2-7, with unresolved D. Germline V gene data show CDR1 as MNHEY and CDR2 as SVGAGI. V was shortened by 6 bases and J by 1 base, with 13 bases between the two germline ends. The CDR3 sequence is 14 residues long. CDR3 sequence (DNA): TGTGCCAGCAGGGAACGGACGGAGTCCTACGAGCAGTACTTC. This gives the protein CASRERTESYEQYF.

The chain carries TRBV7-9 and TRBJ1-5; D gene unclear. Germline V gene data show CDR1 as SEHNR and CDR2 as FQNEAQ (reference sequence). Trimming removed 3 bases at V and 2 bases at J, with 5 bases between. The length of the CDR3 is 13 residues. In DNA form, the CDR3 reads TGTGCCAGCAGCTTTGAGGGCAATCAGCCCCAGCATTTT. Translation gives CASSFEGNQPQHF.

V usage is TRBV14 and J usage is TRBJ2-1; the match to TRBD2 covers 7 bases. This CDR3 has 16 residues. The germline CDR1 and CDR2 sequences are SGHDN and FVKESK. The J segment lost 7 bases and the V segment lost 4 bases, leaving 13 bases of the junction unmatched. CDR3 coding DNA: TGTGCCAGCAGCCTATTTCAGCGGGGCCCTCAGAATGAGCAGTTCTTC. Translating it yields CASSLFQRGPQNEQFF.

This clone was detected only a few times. The chain is built from TRBV5-1 and TRBJ2-7; 7 nucleotides line up with TRBD1. V lost 4 bases, J lost 3 bases, and 7 bases stayed unmatched. Germline loops: CDR1 SGHRS, CDR2 YFSETQ. The CDR3 spans 14 residues. CDR3 bases: TGCGCCAGCAGCCCCGACAGGGCAAACTACGAGCAGTACTTC. Translating it yields CASSPDRANYEQYF.

The chain links TRBV2 to TRBJ2-7; D not resolved. The germline CDR1 and CDR2 sequences are SNHLY and FYNNEI. V dropped 1 base and J dropped 2 bases, with 6 bases sitting between them. The length of the CDR3 is 13 residues. The CDR3 DNA is TGTGCCAGCAGTGAAGTGGAGACCTACGAGCAGTACTTC. The encoded protein is CASSEVETYEQYF.

The CDR3 spells CASSSHSGGIHQPQHF. CDR3 coding DNA: TGTGCCAGTAGTAGTCATTCAGGGGGGATACATCAGCCCCAGCATTTT. The rearrangement joins TRBV19 to TRBJ1-5, with 7 bases aligning to TRBD1. The germline V gene encodes CDR1 LNHDA and CDR2 SQIVND (reference sequence). The CDR3 loop spans 16 amino acids. V was pared by 4 bases and J by 5 bases, with 11 bases of the junction left unmatched.

The rearrangement links TRBV7-8 to TRBJ1-2; D is uncertain. Trimming took off 3 bases at V and 5 bases at J, with 16 bases between the two ends. This CDR3 is 15 amino acids long. From germline, CDR1 is SGHVS and CDR2 FQNEAQ. The CDR3 sequence: CASSLGVDTSYGYTF. CDR3 in DNA: TGTGCCAGCAGCTTGGGCGTAGACACCTCATATGGCTACACCTTC.

CDR3 DNA sequence: TGTGCCAGCAGCGGTACCGCCGGGACAGCCGAAAAACTGTTTTTT. Translating gives CASSGTAGTAEKLFF. The rearrangement links TRBV11-2 to TRBJ1-4; the match to TRBD1 covers 7 bases. Germline V CDR1 and CDR2: SGHAT, FQNNGV. CDR3 length: 15 amino acids. Trimming cost V 5 bases and J 8 bases; bases outside gene matches: 11.

This clone was detected only once. The rearrangement joins TRBV19 to TRBJ2-1; D is uncertain. Trimming left V 7 bases short and J 4 bases short, with 17 bases between. Per germline, CDR1 LNHDA and CDR2 SQIVND (reference sequence). The CDR3 runs to 15 residues. The CDR3 DNA sequence: TGTGCCAGTAAGTCGGGCACGCAACCATACAATGAGCAGTTCTTC. It is translated as CASKSGTQPYNEQFF.

This rearrangement joins TRBV30 to TRBJ2-2; D gene uncertain. This CDR3 comprises 14 residues. V shed 3 bases and J shed 3 bases, with 11 bases lying between them. Per germline, CDR1 GTSNPN and CDR2 SVGIG (reference sequence). The CDR3 region is CAWSGTAHTGELFF. In nucleotides, the CDR3 is TGTGCCTGGAGCGGAACAGCGCACACCGGGGAGCTGTTTTTT. Variable domain in full (rest from reference TRBV30 and TRBJ2-2): SQTIHQWPATLVQPVGSPLSLECTVEGTSNPNLYWYRQAAGRGLQLLFYSVGIGQISSEVPQNLSASRPQDRQFILSSKKLLLSDSGFYLCAWSGTAHTGELFFGEGSRLTVL.